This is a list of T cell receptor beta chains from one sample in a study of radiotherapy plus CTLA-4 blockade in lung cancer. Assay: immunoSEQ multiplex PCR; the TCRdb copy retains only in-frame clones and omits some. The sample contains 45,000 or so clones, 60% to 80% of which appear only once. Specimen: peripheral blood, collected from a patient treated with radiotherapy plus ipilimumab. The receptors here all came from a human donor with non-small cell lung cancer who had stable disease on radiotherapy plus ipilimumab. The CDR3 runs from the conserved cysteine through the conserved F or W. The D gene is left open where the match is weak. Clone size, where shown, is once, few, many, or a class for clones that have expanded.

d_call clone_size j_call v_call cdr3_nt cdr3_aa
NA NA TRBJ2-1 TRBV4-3 TGCGCCAGCAGCCAAGGGCAGGGGATTTACAATGAGCAGTTCTTC CASSQGQGIYNEQFF
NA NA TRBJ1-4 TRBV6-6 TGTGCCAGCAGCACGGACACTCGTAATGAAAAACTGTTTTTT CASSTDTRNEKLFF
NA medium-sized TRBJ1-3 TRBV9 TGTGCCAGCAGCGTTAGCGGACGGGGCTCTGGAAACACCATATATTTT CASSVSGRGSGNTIYF
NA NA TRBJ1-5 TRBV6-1 TGTGCCAGCAGAGGTGAAGCCGGCAATCAGCCCCAGCATTTT CASRGEAGNQPQHF
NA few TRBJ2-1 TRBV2 TGTGCCAGCAGTGAAGGGGGGGGCTGGAATGAGCAGTTCTTC CASSEGGGWNEQFF
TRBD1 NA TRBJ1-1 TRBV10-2 TGCGCCAGCAGTGAGGATGGGACAGGGAACTTAGCTTTCTTT CASSEDGTGNLAFF
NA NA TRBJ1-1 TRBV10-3 TGTGCCATCACACTTAAAATGAACACTGAAGCTTTCTTT CAITLKMNTEAFF
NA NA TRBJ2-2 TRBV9 TGTGCCAGCAGCGGCCTCATGGCCGGGGAGCTGTTTTTT CASSGLMAGELFF
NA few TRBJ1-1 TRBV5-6 TGTGCCAGCAGCTTCTGGTTTCGGGCATCGAACACTGAAGCTTTCTTT CASSFWFRASNTEAFF
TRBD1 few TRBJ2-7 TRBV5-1 TGCGCCAGCAGCCCGAGGGACAGCTCCTACGAGCAGTACTTC CASSPRDSSYEQYF
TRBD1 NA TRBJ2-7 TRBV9 TGTGCCAGCAGCGTAGAGGGTCCTCGGACAGGGGTACACGAGCAGTACTTC CASSVEGPRTGVHEQYF
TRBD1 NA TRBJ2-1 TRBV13 TGTGCCAGCAGCTTAGCAGGGACAGGGGTCTATGAGCAGTTCTTC CASSLAGTGVYEQFF
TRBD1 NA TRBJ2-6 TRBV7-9 TGTGCCAGCAGCGTGGACAGGGGAGGGAACTCTGGGGCCAACGTCCTGACTTTC CASSVDRGGNSGANVLTF
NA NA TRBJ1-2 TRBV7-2 TGTGCCAGCACCCCGATGGGGTCGGGCCTGATATACACCTTC CASTPMGSGLIYTF
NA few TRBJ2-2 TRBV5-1 TGCGCCAGCGGCCCTACAGGGCCCGGGGAGCTGTTTTTT CASGPTGPGELFF
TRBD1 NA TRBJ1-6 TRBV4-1 TGCGCCAGCAGCCAAGAGAAGCACGGCACCGGGACAGGGAGATCTTATAATTCACCCCTCCACTTT CASSQEKHGTGTGRSYNSPLHF
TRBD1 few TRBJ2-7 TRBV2 TGTGCCAGCAGTGGGGACAGGGTTTACGAGCAGTACTTC CASSGDRVYEQYF
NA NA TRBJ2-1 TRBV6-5 TGTGCCAGCAGTTTCACCGCCGGGACTGGTTACAATGAGCAGTTCTTC CASSFTAGTGYNEQFF
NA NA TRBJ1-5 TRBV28 TGTGCCAGCAGTCCAGATCAGCCCCAGCATTTT CASSPDQPQHF